The T cell receptor (beta chain) under discussion was sequenced for a study of T cell changes during pregnancy in multiple sclerosis. Some clones are missing from TCRdb's copy, which holds only in-frame ones; the method was immunoSEQ multiplex PCR. In the table there are roughly 64,000 clones, less than 95% of which are singletons. Specimen: peripheral blood, collected in the third trimester of pregnancy. This TCR derives from a female donor in good health, enrolled as a control in a pregnancy study.

The CDR3 DNA is TGTGCCAGTAGTATGGACAGGTCGGCGGGGACTGAAGCTTTCTTT. As protein: CASSMDRSAGTEAFF. The V and J genes are TRBV19 and TRBJ1-1, with 7 bases aligning to TRBD1. Germline CDR1 and CDR2: LNHDA and SQIVND (reference sequence). Losses at the gene ends were 3 bases for V and 5 bases for J; bases not matched to a gene: 9. The CDR3 covers 15 residues.